The 16 T cell receptor beta chains reported below all come from one sample, sequenced in a study of T cell responses to AZD1222 COVID-19 vaccine. The method was immunoSEQ multiplex PCR; TCRdb's version includes in-frame clones alone and lacks a portion of them. The sample comprises about 70,000 clones, about 83% of which are singletons, and approximately 9.8% rests with the top ten. Sequenced here: peripheral blood, sampled on day 0 of AZD1222 vaccination. The receptors stem from an adult in good health.

The chain is built from TRBV6-2 or TRBV6-3 and TRBJ1-3; 8 bases are shared with TRBD1. This CDR3 region has 16 residues. Germline V gene data show CDR1 as MNHEY and CDR2 as SVGEGT. With 2 bases clipped from V and 0 bases from J, the junction kept 3 bases outside the gene matches. CDR3 coding DNA: TGTGCCAGCAGTTACGGGACAGGAGCCTCTGGAAACACCATATATTTT. It specifies CASSYGTGASGNTIYF.

The chain joins TRBV9 to TRBJ2-5; 7 bases are shared with TRBD1. V was pared by 4 bases and J by 5 bases, with 11 bases of the junction left unmatched. This CDR3 has 15 residues. Germline V gene sequence: CDR1 SGDLS, CDR2 YYNGEE. In DNA, the CDR3 is TGTGCCAGCAGCCCAGCCATAGGGGGCGCCGAGACCCAGTACTTC. This sequence encodes CASSPAIGGAETQYF.

This sequence joins TRBV27 and TRBJ1-2; 9 bases match TRBD1. This CDR3 is 19 amino acids long. Trimming cost V 1 base and J 1 base; bases outside gene matches: 13. Germline-derived CDR1 and CDR2 are MNHEY and SMNVEV (reference sequence). CDR3 bases: TGTGCCAGCAGTTTATACCCCCCGACAGGGGGAGGTGATAACTATGGCTACACCTTC. As protein: CASSLYPPTGGGDNYGYTF.

This clone appeared a single time. The chain couples TRBV6-1 to TRBJ2-2; D gene uncertain. Trimming removed 2 bases from V and 5 bases from J, with 9 bases in between. The CDR3 contains 14 residues. From germline, CDR1 is MNHNS and CDR2 SASEGT. The CDR3 nucleotides are TGTGCCAGCAGTGAATTCAAGTGGACCGGGGAGCTGTTTTTT. It specifies CASSEFKWTGELFF.

In regard to this clone: At the DNA level, this CDR3 is encoded by other sequences in the same sample as well. This rearrangement joins TRBV5-1 to TRBJ1-5; 8 bases match TRBD1. CDR1 is SGHRS, CDR2 YFSETQ, per germline. J lost 4 bases, V lost 0 bases, and 0 bases had no gene match. This CDR3 is 14 amino acids long. This CDR3 reads CASSLGTGNQPQHF. The CDR3 DNA reads TGCGCCAGCAGCTTGGGGACAGGGAATCAGCCCCAGCATTTT.

The V and J genes are TRBV7-2 and TRBJ1-1; TRBD1 might be the D (5 bases). This CDR3 spans 14 amino acids. The V end was cut by 4 bases, the J end by 4 bases, with 13 bases between. CDR1 and CDR2 (germline): SGHTA, FQGNSA. Written as DNA, the CDR3 is TGTGCCAGCAGCTCGCGCTGGGGGAGCACTGAAGCTTTCTTT. It specifies CASSSRWGSTEAFF.

The sample holds a few counts of this clone. This chain links TRBV7-3 with TRBJ2-3; 12 bases fit TRBD2. There are 16 residues in the CDR3. Per germline, CDR1 SGHTA and CDR2 FQGTGA. With V trimmed by 5 bases and J by 2 bases, 5 bases remained unmatched. CDR3 amino acids: CASSVLAGGLTDTQYF. In DNA, the CDR3 is TGTGCCAGCAGCGTACTAGCGGGGGGTCTCACAGATACGCAGTATTTT.

V and J are TRBV5-1 and TRBJ1-4; the match to TRBD1 covers 11 bases. Germline CDR1 and CDR2: SGHRS and YFSETQ. The CDR3 totals 16 residues. V was pared by 4 bases and J by 7 bases, with 9 bases of the junction left unmatched. CDR3 in amino acids: CASSLGQGARGEKLFF. The CDR3 DNA sequence: TGCGCCAGCAGCCTCGGACAGGGGGCCCGAGGTGAAAAACTGTTTTTT.

The chain combines TRBV6-5 with TRBJ1-6; 8 nucleotides line up with TRBD1. Germline V gene lookup returns CDR1 MNHEY and CDR2 SVGAGI. V gave up 6 bases and J gave up 8 bases; unmatched junction bases: 6. The CDR3 contains 14 residues. The CDR3 bases are TGTGCCAGCAGCCCACAGGGGGATTATTCACCCCTCCACTTT. It yields the protein CASSPQGDYSPLHF.

CDR3: CASSVLPGEMDYGYTF. The CDR3 DNA follows: TGTGCCAGCAGCGTATTACCAGGAGAAATGGACTATGGCTACACCTTC. The chain recombines TRBV9 with TRBJ1-2; D is ambiguous. V was clipped by 1 base and J by 3 bases, with 16 bases between them. CDR3 length equals 16 residues. The germline gives CDR1 SGDLS, CDR2 YYNGEE.

The V call is TRBV6-1, the J call TRBJ2-7; TRBD1 is a possible D gene (6 bases). Per the germline V gene, CDR1 is MNHNS and CDR2 is SASEGT. The CDR3 totals 13 residues. V lost 3 bases and J 3 bases, leaving 9 bases between the germline ends. The CDR3 is CASSEGHSYEQYF. The DNA for the CDR3 is TGTGCCAGCAGTGAGGGACACAGCTACGAGCAGTACTTC.

This chain uses TRBV6-5 with TRBJ2-5; D remains ambiguous. V lost 4 bases and J 1 base, leaving 10 bases between the germline ends. The CDR3 has 14 amino acids. Germline V CDR1 and CDR2: MNHEY, SVGAGI. The DNA for the CDR3 is TGTGCCAGCAGTTTGACACTAACCCAAGAGACCCAGTACTTC. The encoded protein is CASSLTLTQETQYF.

The rearrangement links TRBV19 to TRBJ1-2; D gene uncertain. Germline CDR1 reads LNHDA; CDR2 reads SQIVND (reference sequence). The CDR3 extends over 15 amino acids. V lost 7 bases, J lost 6 bases, and 21 bases lay in between. CDR3 nucleotides: TGTGCCAGTACTTCAAATGGGTTGTCTTCCAATGGCTACACCTTC. Protein sequence: CASTSNGLSSNGYTF.

This clone was picked up a small number of times. The chain combines TRBV7-9 with TRBJ1-5; 12 bases align to TRBD1. This CDR3 region has 16 residues. Germline CDR1 and CDR2: SEHNR and FQNEAQ (reference sequence). J was trimmed by 5 bases and V by 5 bases; bases with no gene match: 7. CDR3 coding DNA: TGTGCCAGCAGCCTTGGGACAGGGGGCGTTGATCAGCCCCAGCATTTT. This codes for CASSLGTGGVDQPQHF.

This clone has just a few counts. CDR3 protein: CASSQADSFRPYNEQFF. DNA for the CDR3: TGTGCCAGCAGCCAAGCGGACAGTTTTCGTCCCTACAATGAGCAGTTCTTC. The chain couples TRBV3-1 (or the pseudogene TRBV3-2) to TRBJ2-1, with TRBD1 as a possible D gene (6 bases). Germline V CDR1 and CDR2: LGHDT, YNNKEL (reference sequence). The CDR3 runs 17 residues. Trimming removed 1 base at V and 2 bases at J, with 15 bases between.

This chain connects TRBV5-5 to TRBJ1-6; D unresolved. V lost 3 bases and J lost 5, with 9 bases in between. There are 14 residues in the CDR3. Germline values: CDR1 SGHKS, CDR2 YYEKEE (reference sequence). The CDR3 loop reads CASSSGLDNSPLHF. The CDR3 bases are TGTGCCAGCAGCTCAGGACTGGATAATTCACCCCTCCACTTT.